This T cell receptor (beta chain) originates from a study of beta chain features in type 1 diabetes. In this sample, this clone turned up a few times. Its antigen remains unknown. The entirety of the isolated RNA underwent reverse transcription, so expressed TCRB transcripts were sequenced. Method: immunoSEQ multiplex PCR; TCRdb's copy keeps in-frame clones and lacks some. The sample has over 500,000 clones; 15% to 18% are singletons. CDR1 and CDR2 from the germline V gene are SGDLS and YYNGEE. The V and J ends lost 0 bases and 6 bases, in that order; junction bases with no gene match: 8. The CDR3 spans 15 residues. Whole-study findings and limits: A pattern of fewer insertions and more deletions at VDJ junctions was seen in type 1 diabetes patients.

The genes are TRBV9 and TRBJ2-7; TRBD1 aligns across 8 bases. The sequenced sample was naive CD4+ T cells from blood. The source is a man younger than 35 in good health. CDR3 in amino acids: CASSVAGQGAIEQYF. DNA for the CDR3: TGTGCCAGCAGCGTAGCTGGGCAGGGGGCGATCGAGCAGTACTTC.